This TCR beta chain was retrieved from a study of CD8 T cells in ankylosing spondylitis. Each TCR beta library was made by quantitative 5'-RACE that incorporated molecular barcodes. TCRdb independently ran MiXCR on the 5' RACE reads; one entry per CDR3 protein. Of about 39,000 distinct CDR3 sequences detected, around 3% appear once; the ten largest clones hold under 3.5%. Regarding the study as a whole: What seemed typical of ankylosing spondylitis blood was a TCR beta motif built from about 8 highly homologous variants. CD8+ cells made up the disease-linked clones, which were relatively rare in peripheral blood.

This clonotype was found many times. What it binds is not known. Sequenced: blood, either unsorted or a sorted T cell fraction (not recorded which). This receptor was taken from a male donor with ankylosing spondylitis or in good health (not recorded which).

CDR3 DNA: TGTGCCAGCAGCGCTAGCGGGACCTCCTACAATGAGCAGTTCTTC. This encodes CASSASGTSYNEQFF. This chain connects TRBV9 to TRBJ2-1, with 9 nucleotides matching TRBD2. Trimming removed 3 bases from V and 0 bases from J; junction bases left unmatched: 1. The CDR3 is 15 residues long. CDR1 is SGDLS and CDR2 is YYNGEE in the germline V gene.